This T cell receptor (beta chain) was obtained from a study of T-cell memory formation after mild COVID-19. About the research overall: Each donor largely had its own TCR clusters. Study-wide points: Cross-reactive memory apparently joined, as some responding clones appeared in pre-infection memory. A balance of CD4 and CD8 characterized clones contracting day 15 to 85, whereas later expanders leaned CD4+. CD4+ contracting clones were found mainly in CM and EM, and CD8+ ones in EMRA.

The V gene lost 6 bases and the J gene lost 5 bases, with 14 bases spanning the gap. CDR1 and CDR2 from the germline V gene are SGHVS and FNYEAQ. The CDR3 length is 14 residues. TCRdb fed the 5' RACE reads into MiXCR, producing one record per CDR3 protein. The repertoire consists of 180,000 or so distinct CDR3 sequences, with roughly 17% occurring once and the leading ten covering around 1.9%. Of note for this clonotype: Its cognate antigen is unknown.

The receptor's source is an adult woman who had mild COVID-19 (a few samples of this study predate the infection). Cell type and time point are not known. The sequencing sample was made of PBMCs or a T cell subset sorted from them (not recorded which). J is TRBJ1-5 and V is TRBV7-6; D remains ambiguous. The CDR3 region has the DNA TGTGCCAGCAGTCTTAATACAGTGGATCAGCCCCAGCATTTT. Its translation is CASSLNTVDQPQHF.